These 27 T cell receptor beta chains share one sample of origin, sequenced in a study of Graves' ophthalmopathy and Graves' hyperthyroidism. The authors amplified TCR beta CDR3 regions from RNA transcripts. After a first-round RT-PCR with HTBI primers, a second-round multiplex PCR was run. TCRdb analysed the multiplex PCR reads with MiXCR anew, one entry per CDR3 protein. The repertoire includes around 1,000,000 distinct CDR3 sequences, about 40% of them detected once, and 11% sits in the top ten. Sample: peripheral blood or thyroid tissue (not recorded which). The source is an adult man with Graves' hyperthyroidism.

This clonotype was counted a few times. V gene TRBV10-3 combines with J gene TRBJ1-5; no definite D call. This CDR3 is 14 amino acids long. Looked up from germline, CDR1 is ENHRY and CDR2 is SYGVKD. V shed 4 bases and J shed 0 bases, with 7 bases lying between them. The CDR3 coding sequence is TGTGCCATCAGTGCGGACGATAGCAATCAGCCCCAGCATTTT. Translating gives CAISADDSNQPQHF.

In its sample, this clonotype was seen many times. This rearrangement joins TRBV7-9 to TRBJ1-4, with TRBD1 matching over 9 bases. Germline V gene lookup returns CDR1 SEHNR and CDR2 FQNEAQ (reference sequence). V shed 3 bases and J 8 bases; nucleotides not matched to a gene: 7. CDR3 size: 15 residues. DNA for the CDR3: TGTGCCAGCAGCTTGGGGACAGGGACGCTCGAAAAACTGTTTTTT. Encoded protein: CASSLGTGTLEKLFF.

The table lists this clonotype with a few counts. The chain couples TRBV10-3 to TRBJ1-1; D remains ambiguous. The germline gives CDR1 ENHRY, CDR2 SYGVKD. Trimming removed 10 bases at V and 6 bases at J, with 15 bases between. The CDR3 runs 12 residues. This chain's CDR3 is CASLVGGAEAFF. For the CDR3, the DNA is TGTGCCAGCCTGGTTGGTGGGGCTGAAGCTTTCTTT.

This clonotype was counted ten times or more. The genes are TRBV7-9 and TRBJ2-6; D possibly corresponds to TRBD2 (5 bases). Trimming stripped 2 bases from V and 4 bases from J, with 12 bases between. The CDR3 length is 16 residues. Germline loops: CDR1 SEHNR, CDR2 FQNEAQ (reference sequence). CDR3 nucleotide sequence: TGTGCCAGCAGCTTATTCCGAGGGTCCGGGGCCAACGTCCTGACTTTC. Translating gives CASSLFRGSGANVLTF.

This clonotype was seen more than once but under ten times. The chain is built from TRBV7-2 and TRBJ2-7; 12 bases align to TRBD2. Germline V gives CDR1 SGHTA, CDR2 FQGNSA. There are 15 residues in the CDR3. V shed 1 base and J 6 bases; nucleotides not matched to a gene: 4. The CDR3 loop reads CASSLVASGRAEQYF. CDR3 DNA sequence: TGTGCCAGCAGCTTAGTGGCTAGCGGGAGGGCCGAGCAGTACTTC.

The chain couples TRBV27 to TRBJ1-1; 8 positions match TRBD1. Per the germline V gene, CDR1 is MNHEY and CDR2 is SMNVEV (reference sequence). Losses at the gene ends were 6 bases for V and 2 bases for J; bases not matched to a gene: 5. The CDR3 is 14 amino acids. The CDR3 bases are TGTGCCAGCAGAGCGACAGGGGTAAACACTGAAGCTTTCTTT. It is translated as CASRATGVNTEAFF.

Ten or more counts support this clonotype. V is TRBV20-1 and J is TRBJ2-5; weak D call: TRBD1 (6 bases). CDR3 size: 13 residues. Per germline, CDR1 DFQATT and CDR2 SNEGSKA (reference sequence). V dropped 6 bases and J dropped 1 base, with 12 bases sitting between them. The CDR3 protein is CSAKQGFQETQYF. For the CDR3, the DNA is TGCAGTGCGAAACAGGGTTTCCAAGAGACCCAGTACTTC.

This chain connects TRBV7-8 to TRBJ1-1, with D possibly TRBD1 on 5 matching bases. Germline V gives CDR1 SGHVS, CDR2 FQNEAQ. CDR3 size: 15 residues. V lost 8 bases and J lost 0, with 16 bases in between. CDR3 sequence reads: CASHLGQGLNTEAFF. Here the CDR3 DNA reads TGTGCCAGCCACTTAGGCCAGGGCCTGAACACTGAAGCTTTCTTT.

The V gene is TRBV30, the J gene TRBJ1-1; D uncertain. The CDR3 totals 13 residues. The V end was cut by 1 base, the J end by 0 bases, with 6 bases between. Germline V CDR1 and CDR2: GTSNPN, SVGIG (reference sequence). The CDR3 spells CAWSGKMNTEAFF. CDR3 in DNA: TGTGCCTGGAGTGGGAAGATGAACACTGAAGCTTTCTTT.

The V and J genes are TRBV29-1 and TRBJ1-1; TRBD1 matches 8 bases. Germline V gene lookup returns CDR1 SQVTM and CDR2 ANQGSEA. This CDR3 is built from 14 residues. V trimming: 4 bases; J trimming: 5 bases; junction bases outside the gene matches: 9. The CDR3 region is CSVGQQGAQTEAFF. The CDR3 nucleotides read TGCAGCGTTGGACAGCAGGGGGCTCAAACTGAAGCTTTCTTT.

V usage is TRBV5-1 and J usage is TRBJ2-2; D is tentatively TRBD1 or TRBD2 (5 bases each). V lost 0 bases to trimming and J lost 4 bases, with 13 bases between them. CDR1 and CDR2 (germline): SGHRS, YFSETQ. The CDR3 sequence is 16 residues long. The CDR3 nucleotides are TGCGCCAGCAGCTTGGCCGGGACCTTGGTCACCGGGGAGCTGTTTTTT. Translated, it gives CASSLAGTLVTGELFF. Supplemented by reference TRBV5-1 and TRBJ2-2, the full variable domain reads KAGVTQTPRYLIKTRGQQVTLSCSPISGHRSVSWYQQTPGQGLQFLFEYFSETQRNKGNFPGRFSGRQFSNSRSEMNVSTLELGDSALYLCASSLAGTLVTGELFFGEGSRLTVL.

Ten or more counts support this clonotype. This chain links TRBV29-1 with TRBJ2-5, with a tentative D call TRBD2 (6 bases). This CDR3 region has 12 residues. Between the trimmed V and J ends, which lost 6 bases and 2 bases, there was a span of 10 bases. CDR1 SQVTM and CDR2 ANQGSEA come from the germline V gene. CDR3 sequence (DNA): TGCAGCGTGGGGACTCAACAAGAGACCCAGTACTTC. Translated: CSVGTQQETQYF.

With respect to this clonotype: A single base separates this from a much larger clone, so it may be a read error. V usage is TRBV5-1 and J usage is TRBJ2-2; TRBD2 is a possible D gene (6 bases). Looked up from germline, CDR1 is SGHRS and CDR2 is YFSETQ. This CDR3 has 13 amino acids. Trimming stripped 5 bases from V and 7 bases from J, with 12 bases between. Here the CDR3 DNA reads TGCGCCAGCAGAGAGCGGGTGGACGGGGAGCTGTTTTTT. Translation gives CASRERVDGELFF.

V usage is TRBV15 and J usage is TRBJ2-7; a possible D gene is TRBD1 (6 bases). The germline gives CDR1 LNHNV, CDR2 YYDKDF (reference sequence). V was shortened by 3 bases and J by 0 bases, with 12 bases between the two germline ends. CDR3 length equals 15 residues. CDR3 coding DNA: TGTGCCACCAGCAGTCAACAGGGAAACTCCTACGAGCAGTACTTC. This translates into CATSSQQGNSYEQYF.

The chain employs TRBV14 and TRBJ2-7; tentative D call: TRBD2 (5 bases). Germline values: CDR1 SGHDN, CDR2 FVKESK. The CDR3 is 19 residues long. Trimming left V 0 bases short and J 2 bases short, with 23 bases between. The CDR3 region is CASSQEQYSEESKTYEQYF. Here the CDR3 DNA reads TGTGCCAGCAGCCAAGAGCAGTATAGCGAAGAGTCAAAAACCTACGAGCAGTACTTC. Using reference TRBV14 and TRBJ2-7 for the parts outside the CDR3, the full variable domain is EAGVTQFPSHSVIEKGQTVTLRCDPISGHDNLYWYRRVMGKEIKFLLHFVKESKQDESGMPNNRFLAERTGGTYSTLKVQPAELEDSGVYFCASSQEQYSEESKTYEQYFGPGTRLTVT.

V usage is TRBV7-9 and J usage is TRBJ1-6, with D maybe TRBD1 (5 bases). Germline values: CDR1 SEHNR, CDR2 FQNEAQ (reference sequence). The length of the CDR3 is 15 residues. Trimming took off 4 bases at V and 7 bases at J, with 14 bases between the two ends. The CDR3 sequence is CASSSIREGNSPLHF. The CDR3, as DNA: TGTGCCAGCAGCTCGATCAGGGAAGGGAATTCACCCCTCCACTTT.

The chain links TRBV6-5 to TRBJ1-5, with D possibly TRBD1 on 6 matching bases. The germline gives CDR1 MNHEY, CDR2 SVGAGI. V shed 4 bases and J shed 2 bases, with 12 bases lying between them. CDR3 length equals 15 residues. In nucleotides, the CDR3 is TGTGCCAGCAGTTGGGGGGCGCGTGGCAATCAGCCCCAGCATTTT. It is translated as CASSWGARGNQPQHF.

Only a few counts were recorded for this clonotype. This chain joins TRBV4-2 and TRBJ1-6; D is undetermined. Trimming left V 0 bases short and J 9 bases short, with 9 bases between. CDR1 LGHNA and CDR2 YNFKEQ come from the germline V gene. This CDR3 comprises 14 residues. The CDR3 DNA reads as TGTGCCAGCAGCCAAGATTCGGGGATTTCACCCCTCCACTTT. This encodes CASSQDSGISPLHF.

V is TRBV20-1 and J is TRBJ2-5, with D perhaps given as TRBD1 or TRBD2 (5 bases each). The J call could be wrong; TRBJ2-1 is a better fit for the DNA end. CDR1 is DFQATT and CDR2 is SNEGSKA in the germline V gene (reference sequence). There are 15 residues in the CDR3. The DNA for the CDR3 is TGCAGTGCCAGTGGGGGACGGAACTCCTACAATGAGCAGTTCTTC. As protein: CSASGGRNSYNEQFF.

Here the CDR3 reads CASRADGGGYEQYF. In nucleotides, the CDR3 is TGTGCCAGCAGGGCCGACGGGGGAGGCTACGAGCAGTACTTC. This chain uses TRBV7-9 with TRBJ2-7; tentatively, D is TRBD2 (6 bases). The CDR3 is made up of 14 amino acids. V was shortened by 6 bases and J by 3 bases, with 15 bases between the two germline ends. Germline CDR1 is SEHNR and CDR2 is FQNEAQ (reference sequence).

Points on this clonotype: One junction end disagrees with the germline gene, perhaps due to a read error. V usage is TRBV19 and J usage is TRBJ2-2, with 8 bases aligning to TRBD2. The CDR3 runs to 16 residues. Germline lookup yields CDR1 LNHDA and CDR2 SQIVND (reference sequence). As DNA, the CDR3 is TGTGCCAGTAGTATCAGGGCGGGAGGACTCCGCGAGGAGCTTTTTTTT. Translation: CASSIRAGGLREELFF.

The J gene is TRBJ2-7, the V gene TRBV7-2; 7 nucleotides agree with TRBD2. Germline assignment: CDR1 SGHTA and CDR2 FQGNSA. This CDR3 is 8 amino acids long. The CDR3 bases are TGTGCCAGCAGCTTGGGGGGGGTA. Translation: CASSLGGV.

This rearrangement joins TRBV29-1 to TRBJ1-2; 7 bases agree with TRBD1. In germline, CDR1 is SQVTM, CDR2 ANQGSEA. CDR3 size: 12 residues. J was trimmed by 4 bases and V by 8 bases; bases with no gene match: 7. The CDR3 bases are TGCAGCCTGGGGACAGTGGGCTATGGCTACACCTTC. This codes for CSLGTVGYGYTF.

The V gene is TRBV14, the J gene TRBJ2-6; D call uncertain. In germline, CDR1 is SGHDN, CDR2 FVKESK. V lost 2 bases and J lost 1, with 15 bases in between. CDR3 size: 18 residues. The CDR3 coding sequence is TGTGCCAGCAGCCAAAAGACCGGGCCTCGATCTGGGGCCAACGTCCTGACTTTC. Translation: CASSQKTGPRSGANVLTF.

The rearrangement links TRBV6-5 to TRBJ1-4; D is uncertain. Germline assignment: CDR1 MNHEY and CDR2 SVGAGI. Between the trimmed V and J ends, which lost 5 bases and 4 bases, there was a span of 11 bases. CDR3 length: 14 residues. CDR3 region: CASSQDSGNEKLFF. The DNA of the CDR3 is TGTGCCAGCAGTCAGGATTCGGGTAATGAAAAACTGTTTTTT.

A note on this clonotype: Since a much larger clone is just one base distant, this may be a read error. The V call is TRBV5-4, the J call TRBJ1-6, with 7 positions matching TRBD1. This CDR3 contains 16 residues. Germline-derived CDR1 and CDR2 are SGHNT and YYREEE (reference sequence). CDR3 sequence: CASSLKGAIRNSPLYF. The CDR3 DNA is TGTGCCAGCAGCTTGAAGGGGGCGATTAGGAATTCACCCCTCTACTTT. The full variable domain, with the rest looked up from reference TRBV5-4 and TRBJ1-6, is ETGVTQSPTHLIKTRGQQVTLRCSSQSGHNTVSWYQQALGQGPQFIFQYYREEENGRGNFPPRFSGLQFPNYSSELNVNALELDDSALYLCASSLKGAIRNSPLYFGNGTRLTVT.

There are a few counts of this clonotype. This chain connects TRBV5-4 to TRBJ2-5, with 12 bases that match TRBD2. The V segment lost 4 bases and the J segment 5 bases; nucleotides outside the gene matches: 9. The germline V gene encodes CDR1 SGHNT and CDR2 YYREEE (reference sequence). This CDR3 has 16 amino acids. The CDR3 coding sequence is TGTGCCAGCAGCATGAGACTAGCGGGGGTGAGGGAGACCCAGTACTTC. It codes for CASSMRLAGVRETQYF.